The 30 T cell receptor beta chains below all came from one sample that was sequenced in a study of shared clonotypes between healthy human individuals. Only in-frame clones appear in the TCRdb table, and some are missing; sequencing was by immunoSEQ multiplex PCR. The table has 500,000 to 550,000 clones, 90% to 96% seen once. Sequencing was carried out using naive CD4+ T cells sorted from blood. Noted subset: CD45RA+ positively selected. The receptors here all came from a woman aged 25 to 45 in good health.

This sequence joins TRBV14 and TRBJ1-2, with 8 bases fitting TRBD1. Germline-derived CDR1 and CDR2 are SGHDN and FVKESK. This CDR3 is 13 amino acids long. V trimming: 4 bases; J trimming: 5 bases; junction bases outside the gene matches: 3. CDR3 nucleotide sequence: TGTGCCAGCAGCCCCCGGACAGGGTATGGCTACACCTTC. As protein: CASSPRTGYGYTF.

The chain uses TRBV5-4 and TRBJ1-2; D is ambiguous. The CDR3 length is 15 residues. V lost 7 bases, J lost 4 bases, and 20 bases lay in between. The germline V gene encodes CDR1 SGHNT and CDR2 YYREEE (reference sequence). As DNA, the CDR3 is TGTGCCAGCTGTAAGGTCGTAGGAAAGACCTATGGCTACACCTTC. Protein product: CASCKVVGKTYGYTF.

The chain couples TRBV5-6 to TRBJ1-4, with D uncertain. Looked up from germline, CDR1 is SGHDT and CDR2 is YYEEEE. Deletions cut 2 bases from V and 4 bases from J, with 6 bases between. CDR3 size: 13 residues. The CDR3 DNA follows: TGTGCCAGCAGCTTTGGAGATAATGAAAAACTGTTTTTT. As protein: CASSFGDNEKLFF.

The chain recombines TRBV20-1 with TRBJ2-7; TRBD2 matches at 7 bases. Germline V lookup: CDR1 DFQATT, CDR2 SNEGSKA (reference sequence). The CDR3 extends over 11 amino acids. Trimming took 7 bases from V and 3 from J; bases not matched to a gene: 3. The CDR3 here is CSGAGDYEQYF. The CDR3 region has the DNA TGCAGTGGGGCGGGAGACTACGAGCAGTACTTC.

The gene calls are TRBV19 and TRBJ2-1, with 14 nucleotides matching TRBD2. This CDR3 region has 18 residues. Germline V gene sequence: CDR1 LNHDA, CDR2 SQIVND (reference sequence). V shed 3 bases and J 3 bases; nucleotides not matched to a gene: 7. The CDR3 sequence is CASSIQTSGRAYYNEQFF. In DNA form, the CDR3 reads TGTGCCAGTAGTATCCAGACTAGCGGGAGGGCCTACTACAATGAGCAGTTCTTC.

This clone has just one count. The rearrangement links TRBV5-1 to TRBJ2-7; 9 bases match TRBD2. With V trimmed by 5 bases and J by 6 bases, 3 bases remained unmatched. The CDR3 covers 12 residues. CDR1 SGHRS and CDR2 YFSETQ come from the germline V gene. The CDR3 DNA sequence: TGCGCCAGCAGAGCGGGAGGAGGCGAGCAGTACTTC. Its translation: CASRAGGGEQYF. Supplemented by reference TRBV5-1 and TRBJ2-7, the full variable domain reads KAGVTQTPRYLIKTRGQQVTLSCSPISGHRSVSWYQQTPGQGLQFLFEYFSETQRNKGNFPGRFSGRQFSNSRSEMNVSTLELGDSALYLCASRAGGGEQYFGPGTRLTVT.

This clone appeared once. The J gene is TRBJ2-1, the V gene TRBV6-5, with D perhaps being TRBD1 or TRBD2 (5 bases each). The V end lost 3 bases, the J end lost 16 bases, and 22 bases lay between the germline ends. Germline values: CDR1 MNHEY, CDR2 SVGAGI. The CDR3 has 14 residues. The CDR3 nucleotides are TGTGCCAGCAGTTATAGCAGGGAAAAGCAGACTACCTTCTTC. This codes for CASSYSREKQTTFF.

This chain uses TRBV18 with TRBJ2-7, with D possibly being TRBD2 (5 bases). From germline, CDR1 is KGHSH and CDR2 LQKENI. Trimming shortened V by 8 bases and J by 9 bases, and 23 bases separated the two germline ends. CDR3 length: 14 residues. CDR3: CASKAEVGSLGQYF. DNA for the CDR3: TGTGCCAGCAAAGCGGAGGTGGGGTCCCTAGGGCAGTACTTC. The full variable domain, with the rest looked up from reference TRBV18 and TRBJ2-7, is NAGVMQNPRHLVRRRGQEARLRCSPMKGHSHVYWYRQLPEEGLKFMVYLQKENIIDESGMPKERFSAEFPKEGPSILRIQQVVRGDSAAYFCASKAEVGSLGQYFGPGTRLTVT.

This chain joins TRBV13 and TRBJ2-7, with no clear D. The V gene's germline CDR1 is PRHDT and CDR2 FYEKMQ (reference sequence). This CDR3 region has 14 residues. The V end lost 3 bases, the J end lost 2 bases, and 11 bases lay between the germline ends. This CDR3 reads CASSLFQAAYEQYF. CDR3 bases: TGTGCCAGCAGCTTGTTTCAGGCCGCCTACGAGCAGTACTTC.

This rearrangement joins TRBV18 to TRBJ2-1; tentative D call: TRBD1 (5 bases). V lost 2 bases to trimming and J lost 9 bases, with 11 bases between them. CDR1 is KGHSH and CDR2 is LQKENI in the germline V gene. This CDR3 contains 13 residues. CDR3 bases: TGTGCCAGCTCACCATTCAGGGATTCTGAGCAGTTCTTC. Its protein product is CASSPFRDSEQFF.

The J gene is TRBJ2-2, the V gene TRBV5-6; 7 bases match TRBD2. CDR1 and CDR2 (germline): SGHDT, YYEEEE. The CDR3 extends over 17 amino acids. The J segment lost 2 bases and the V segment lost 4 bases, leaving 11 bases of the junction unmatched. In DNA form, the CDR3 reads TGTGCCAGCAGCAGAAAGCGGGAATCGTTCAACACCGGGGAGCTGTTTTTT. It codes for CASSRKRESFNTGELFF.

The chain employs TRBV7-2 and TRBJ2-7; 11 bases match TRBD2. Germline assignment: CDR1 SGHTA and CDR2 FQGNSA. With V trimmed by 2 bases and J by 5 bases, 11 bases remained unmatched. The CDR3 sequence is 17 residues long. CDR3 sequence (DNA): TGTGCCAGCAGCTTAAGTGTTAGTAGCGGGAGGGCCCACGAGCAGTACTTC. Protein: CASSLSVSSGRAHEQYF.

The CDR3 loop is CASSLVGPGELFF. DNA of the CDR3: TGCGCCAGCAGCTTGGTAGGGCCCGGGGAGCTGTTTTTT. This sequence joins TRBV5-1 and TRBJ2-2; no reliable D call. Trimming pared 0 bases from V and 6 bases from J, leaving 6 bases between. The CDR3 is 13 residues long. CDR1 is SGHRS, CDR2 YFSETQ, per germline.

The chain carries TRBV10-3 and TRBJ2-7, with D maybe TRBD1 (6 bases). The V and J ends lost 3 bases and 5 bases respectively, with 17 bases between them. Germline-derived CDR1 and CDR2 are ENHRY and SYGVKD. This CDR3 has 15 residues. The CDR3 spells CAISDFSGTSDEQYF. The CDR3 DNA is TGTGCCATCAGTGACTTTTCGGGGACATCGGACGAGCAGTACTTC.

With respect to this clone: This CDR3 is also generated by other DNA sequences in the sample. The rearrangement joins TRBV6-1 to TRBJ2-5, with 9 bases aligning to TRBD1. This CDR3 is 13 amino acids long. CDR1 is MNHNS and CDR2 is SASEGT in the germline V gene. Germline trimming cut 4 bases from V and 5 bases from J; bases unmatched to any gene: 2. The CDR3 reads CASSGQGGETQYF. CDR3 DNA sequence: TGTGCCAGCAGTGGACAGGGGGGGGAGACCCAGTACTTC.

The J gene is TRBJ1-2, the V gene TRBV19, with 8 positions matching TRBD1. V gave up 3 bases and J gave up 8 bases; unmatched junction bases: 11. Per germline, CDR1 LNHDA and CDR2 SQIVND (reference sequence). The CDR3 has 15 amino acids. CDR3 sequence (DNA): TGTGCCAGTAGTATGAGCGGACAGGGTATGAGAGGCTACACCTTC. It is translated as CASSMSGQGMRGYTF.

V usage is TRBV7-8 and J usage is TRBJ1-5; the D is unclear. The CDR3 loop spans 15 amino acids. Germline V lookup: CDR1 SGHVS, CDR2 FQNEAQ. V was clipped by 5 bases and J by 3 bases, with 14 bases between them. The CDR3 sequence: CASSPMNGNNQPQHF. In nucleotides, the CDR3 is TGTGCCAGCAGCCCGATGAATGGAAACAATCAGCCCCAGCATTTT.

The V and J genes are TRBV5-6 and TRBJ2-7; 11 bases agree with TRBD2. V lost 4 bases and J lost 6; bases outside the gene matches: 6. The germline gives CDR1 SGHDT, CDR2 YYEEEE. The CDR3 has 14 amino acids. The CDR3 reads CASSQRLAGLEQYF. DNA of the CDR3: TGTGCCAGCAGCCAGAGACTAGCGGGACTCGAGCAGTACTTC.

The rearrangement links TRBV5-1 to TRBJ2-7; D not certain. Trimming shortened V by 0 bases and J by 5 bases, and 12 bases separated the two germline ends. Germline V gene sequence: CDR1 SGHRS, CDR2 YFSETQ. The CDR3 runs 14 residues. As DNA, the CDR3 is TGCGCCAGCAGCTTGGCCCTGTCGAGAGACGAGCAGTACTTC. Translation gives CASSLALSRDEQYF.

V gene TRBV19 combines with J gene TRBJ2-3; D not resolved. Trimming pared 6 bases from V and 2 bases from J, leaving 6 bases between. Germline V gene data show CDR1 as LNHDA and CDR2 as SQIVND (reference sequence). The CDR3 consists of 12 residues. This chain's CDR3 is CASSPDTDTQYF. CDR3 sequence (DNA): TGTGCCAGTAGCCCTGACACAGATACGCAGTATTTT.

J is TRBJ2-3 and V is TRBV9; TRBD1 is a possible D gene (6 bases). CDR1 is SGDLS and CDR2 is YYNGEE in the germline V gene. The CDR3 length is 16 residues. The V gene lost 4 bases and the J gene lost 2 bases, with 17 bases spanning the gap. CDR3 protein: CASSRFGTSNTDTQYF. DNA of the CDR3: TGTGCCAGCAGCCGCTTTGGGACAAGTAACACAGATACGCAGTATTTT.

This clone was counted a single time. The CDR3 loop reads CASNLGDSGNTIYF. DNA for the CDR3: TGCGCCAGCAATTTAGGCGACTCTGGAAACACCATATATTTT. The rearrangement joins TRBV5-1 to TRBJ1-3, with D unresolved. Per the germline V gene, CDR1 is SGHRS and CDR2 is YFSETQ. The CDR3 is 14 amino acids. V lost 6 bases, J lost 0 bases, and 10 bases lay in between.

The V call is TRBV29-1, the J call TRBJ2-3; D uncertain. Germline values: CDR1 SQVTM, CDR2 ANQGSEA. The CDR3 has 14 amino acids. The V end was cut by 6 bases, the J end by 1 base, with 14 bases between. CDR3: CSVVPTTGTDTQYF. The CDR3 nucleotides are TGCAGCGTAGTACCCACTACCGGCACAGATACGCAGTATTTT.

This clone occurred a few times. The CDR3 spells CASSRRGITYNEQFF. The CDR3 DNA follows: TGTGCCAGCTCGCGTCGGGGGATCACCTACAATGAGCAGTTCTTC. V gene TRBV18 combines with J gene TRBJ2-1; D might be TRBD2 (6 bases). Germline assignment: CDR1 KGHSH and CDR2 LQKENI. The CDR3 totals 15 residues. The V end was cut by 6 bases, the J end by 2 bases, with 14 bases between. Using reference TRBV18 and TRBJ2-1 for the parts outside the CDR3, the full variable domain is NAGVMQNPRHLVRRRGQEARLRCSPMKGHSHVYWYRQLPEEGLKFMVYLQKENIIDESGMPKERFSAEFPKEGPSILRIQQVVRGDSAAYFCASSRRGITYNEQFFGPGTRLTVL.

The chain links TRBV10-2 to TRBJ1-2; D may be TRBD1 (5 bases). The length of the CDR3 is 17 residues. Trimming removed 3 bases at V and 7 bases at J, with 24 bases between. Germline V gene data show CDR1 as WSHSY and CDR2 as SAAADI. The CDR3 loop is CASSEFVVRGSDFGYTF. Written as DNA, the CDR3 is TGCGCCAGCAGTGAATTTGTGGTGAGGGGCTCCGACTTTGGCTACACCTTC.

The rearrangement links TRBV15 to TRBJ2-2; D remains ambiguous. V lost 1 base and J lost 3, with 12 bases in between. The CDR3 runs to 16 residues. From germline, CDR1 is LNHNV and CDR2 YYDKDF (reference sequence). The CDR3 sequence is CATSRVPGLYTGELFF. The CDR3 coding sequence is TGTGCCACCAGCAGAGTCCCGGGCCTTTACACCGGGGAGCTGTTTTTT.

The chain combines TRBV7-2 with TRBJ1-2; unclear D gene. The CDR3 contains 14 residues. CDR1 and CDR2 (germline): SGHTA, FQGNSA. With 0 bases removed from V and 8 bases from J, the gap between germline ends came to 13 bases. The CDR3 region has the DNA TGTGCCAGCAGCTTAGCGATTTCAGGATTGGGCTACACCTTC. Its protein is CASSLAISGLGYTF.

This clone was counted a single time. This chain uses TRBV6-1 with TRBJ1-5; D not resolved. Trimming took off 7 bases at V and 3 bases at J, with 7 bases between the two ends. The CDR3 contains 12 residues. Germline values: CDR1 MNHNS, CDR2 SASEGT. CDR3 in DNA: TGTGCCAGCACTAGCAACAATCAGCCCCAGCATTTT. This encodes CASTSNNQPQHF.

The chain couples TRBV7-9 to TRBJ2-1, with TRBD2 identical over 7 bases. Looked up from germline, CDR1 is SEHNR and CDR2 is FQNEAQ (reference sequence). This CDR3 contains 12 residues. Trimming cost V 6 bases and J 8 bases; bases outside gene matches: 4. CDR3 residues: CASRRESDEQFF. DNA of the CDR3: TGTGCCAGCAGGCGGGAGAGCGATGAGCAGTTCTTC.

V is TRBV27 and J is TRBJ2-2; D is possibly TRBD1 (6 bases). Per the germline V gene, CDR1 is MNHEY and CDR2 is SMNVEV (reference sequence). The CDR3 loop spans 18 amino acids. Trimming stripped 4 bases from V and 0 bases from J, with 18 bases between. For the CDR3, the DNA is TGTGCCAGCAGTTCCAACAGGGTACCACACGCGAACACCGGGGAGCTGTTTTTT. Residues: CASSSNRVPHANTGELFF.